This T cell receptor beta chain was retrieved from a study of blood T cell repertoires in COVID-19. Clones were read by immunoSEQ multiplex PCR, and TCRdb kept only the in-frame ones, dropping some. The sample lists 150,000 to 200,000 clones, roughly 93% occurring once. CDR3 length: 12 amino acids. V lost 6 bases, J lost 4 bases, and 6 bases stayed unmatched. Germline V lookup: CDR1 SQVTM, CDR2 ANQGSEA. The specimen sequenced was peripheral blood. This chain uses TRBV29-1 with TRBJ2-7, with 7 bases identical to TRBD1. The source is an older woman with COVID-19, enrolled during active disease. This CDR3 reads CSVRQGPYEQYF. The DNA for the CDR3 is TGCAGCGTGAGACAGGGTCCGTACGAGCAGTACTTC.